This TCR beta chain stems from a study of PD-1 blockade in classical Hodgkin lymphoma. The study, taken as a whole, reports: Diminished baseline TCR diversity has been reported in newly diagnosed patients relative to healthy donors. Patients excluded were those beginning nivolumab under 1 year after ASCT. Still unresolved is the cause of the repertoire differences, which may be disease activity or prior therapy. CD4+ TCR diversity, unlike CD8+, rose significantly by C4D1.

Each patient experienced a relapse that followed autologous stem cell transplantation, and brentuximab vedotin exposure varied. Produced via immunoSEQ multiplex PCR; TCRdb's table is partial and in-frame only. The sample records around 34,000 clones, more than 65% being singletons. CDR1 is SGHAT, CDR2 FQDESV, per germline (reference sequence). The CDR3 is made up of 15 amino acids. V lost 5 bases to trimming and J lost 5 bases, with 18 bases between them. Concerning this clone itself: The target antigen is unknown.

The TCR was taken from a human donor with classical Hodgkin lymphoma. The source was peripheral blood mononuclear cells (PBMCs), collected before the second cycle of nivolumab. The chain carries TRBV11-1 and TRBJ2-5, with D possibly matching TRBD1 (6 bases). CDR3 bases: TGTGCCAGCAGCCCGGACAGTGCCCCTGGGGAGACCCAGTACTTC. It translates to CASSPDSAPGETQYF.